The source of this T cell receptor (beta chain) is a study of shared clonotypes between healthy human individuals (dated by TCRdb to 2018 to 2020). For the wider study: A few men and two women, aged 18 to 49 years, made up the cohort. Per donor, leukapheresis produced somewhere between about 0.9 and 10 billion PBMCs. To increase sequencing depth and limit assay-specific biases, different laboratories used diverse techniques to prepare libraries and sequence TCR repertoires. Per donor, three plates each were used for CD4 naive and CD4 memory, two for CD8 naive, and one for CD8 memory. To estimate repertoire size and how much clonotype sharing occurs between individuals, the study deeply sequenced the blood TCR repertoires of five healthy adults. The research as a whole found: Pairwise subsampling led to the expectation that sequencing depth would affect the degree of clonotype sharing among donors. When several donors were compared, the shared fraction of clonotypes was around 5% for naive CD4, approximately 3.3% for naive CD8, 2% to 2.5% for memory CD4, and 0.4% for memory CD8. Higher generation probabilities were observed for clonotypes shared by all four sorted-subset donors than for non-shared clonotypes. Incomplete sequencing was indicated by rarefaction of sorted-subset datasets, despite the large sequencing depth. Because the study included only a small number of donors, the genetic and exposure-history diversity represented was limited. Naive subsets generally had larger estimated clonotype richness than memory subsets. Only blood was sampled, and tissue TCR repertoires likely differ from those in blood.

CD8 naive samples were CD45RO-negative cells positively selected for CCR7, giving a CD45RA+CCR7+ population that excluded TemRA cells. Donors were healthy HIV-negative adults with no recently reported acute infections or vaccinations. Every donor was a Caucasian adult living in Nashville, Tennessee, USA. Blood was collected by leukapheresis, and PBMCs were isolated by Ficoll-Histopaque density gradient centrifugation and then cryopreserved in liquid nitrogen vapor phase. Analytical flow cytometry was used to check the purity and quantity of every magnetically sorted T cell population. From each sorted fraction, genomic DNA was isolated and quantified by UV absorbance on a Nanodrop 2000c. TCR CDR3 regions were amplified from genomic DNA by multiplex PCR using the deep immunoSEQ assay. Extracted genomic DNA from each cell subset was spread evenly across all wells of several immunoSEQ 96-well plates, with each plate serving as a replicate. For sorted subsets, around 0.2 ug genomic DNA, equal to 30,000 to 35,000 T cell genomes, was loaded into each replicate PCR. The purified libraries were quantified using a Qubit 3.0 fluorometer, sized with a Bioanalyzer 2100, and then quantified again using the KAPA Library Quantification kit. Every immunoSEQ 96-well plate was sequenced on a dedicated single-read 150-cycle Illumina NextSeq 550 flow cell. The authors' analysis ran thus. Because only junctional sequences without quality scores were contained in the immunoSEQ output, filtering matching that applied to full-length reads could not be performed. To assign V/J genes and CDR3, sequences were annotated using PyIR, a Python wrapper for IgBLAST v1.9, with IMGT germline references. Reads with weak V/J assignments (E-value above 1e-6), missing CDR3, stop codons, out-of-frame junctions, or ambiguous translated residues were removed. V3J clonotypes were defined as sequences sharing the same inferred V gene, J gene, and CDR3 amino acid sequence. The percentage overlap between two repertoires was calculated by dividing the number of shared unique clonotypes by the size of the smaller repertoire. Repertoire richness was assessed with RTK rarefaction, the Chao1 estimator, and Recon v2.1 estimates of unobserved clonotypes. Generation probabilities for all TCRbeta clonotypes obtained by the gDNA method from a few donors were computed using OLGA. The table was pulled from immuneACCESS by TCRdb, which kept in-frame rearrangements only. Such tables lose some clones; where checked, under half of the loss comes from unresolved V genes, and the rest has no known cause. The V and J calls and clone size come from that table; D and trimming were worked out from the DNA. Counted in this sample were roughly 850,000 clones; 96% of them appeared once. Of the sample, less than 0.3% falls within the top ten clones.

CDR1 and CDR2 are read off the germline V gene as SGHAT and FQNNGV. CDR3 length: 15 amino acids, cysteine to phenylalanine. The only DNA kept is the CDR3, 45 bases in frame from the first base. Here V drops 5 bases and J drops 5 bases, and the junction holds 10 bases not matched to any gene. Notes on this clone: There is no known antigen for this receptor. No quality values exist for individual bases; no much larger clone is one base distant.

The TCR originated in a man aged 25 to 45 in good health. The receptor chain draws on TRBV11-2 and TRBJ2-5, with 8 central nucleotides matching TRBD2. Material for sequencing was naive CD8+ T cells sorted from blood. The cell subset or site label here, explained by the study, means: CD45RA+CCR7+. For the CDR3, the sequence is CASSPEAGEGETQYF. The DNA is as follows: TGTGCCAGCAGCCCAGAAGCGGGAGAAGGTGAGACCCAGTACTTC.